This T cell receptor beta chain was observed in a study of graft-versus-host responses after intestinal transplantation. CDR3 length equals 11 residues. Germline V CDR1 and CDR2: DFQATT, SNEGSKA (reference sequence). Sequencing used immunoSEQ multiplex PCR; TCRdb keeps in-frame clones, though not all of them. Among more than 85,000 clones listed, roughly 80% were seen once. Details on this clone: Its antigen is undetermined.

V usage is TRBV20-1 and J usage is TRBJ2-5; the D is unclear. The J call may be faulty, since TRBJ2-7 better matches the DNA end. The TCR originated in a human donor who received an intestinal transplant. The sequencing here drew on unstimulated CD4+ T cells sorted from spleen or lymph node cells, taken before intestinal transplant. CDR3 residues: CSARDYYEQYF. The CDR3 region has the DNA TGCAGTGCTAGAGACTACTACGAGCAGTACTTC.